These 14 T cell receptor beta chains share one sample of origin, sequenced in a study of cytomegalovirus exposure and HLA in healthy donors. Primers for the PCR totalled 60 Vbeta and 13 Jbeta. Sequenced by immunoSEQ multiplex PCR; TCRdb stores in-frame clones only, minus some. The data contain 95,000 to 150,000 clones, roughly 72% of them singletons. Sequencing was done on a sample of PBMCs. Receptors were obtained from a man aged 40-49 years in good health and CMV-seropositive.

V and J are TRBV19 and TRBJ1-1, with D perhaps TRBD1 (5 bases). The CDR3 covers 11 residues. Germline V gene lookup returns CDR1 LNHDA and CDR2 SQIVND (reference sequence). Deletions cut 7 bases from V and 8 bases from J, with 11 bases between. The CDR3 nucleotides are TGTGCCAGTACTATGACAGACGAAGCTTTCTTT. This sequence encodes CASTMTDEAFF.

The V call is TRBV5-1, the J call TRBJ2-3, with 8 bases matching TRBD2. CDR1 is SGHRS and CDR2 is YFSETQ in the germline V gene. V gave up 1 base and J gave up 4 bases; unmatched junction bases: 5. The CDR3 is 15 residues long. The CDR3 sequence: CASSLQAGVADTQYF. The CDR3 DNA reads TGCGCCAGCAGCTTGCAAGCGGGAGTAGCAGATACGCAGTATTTT.

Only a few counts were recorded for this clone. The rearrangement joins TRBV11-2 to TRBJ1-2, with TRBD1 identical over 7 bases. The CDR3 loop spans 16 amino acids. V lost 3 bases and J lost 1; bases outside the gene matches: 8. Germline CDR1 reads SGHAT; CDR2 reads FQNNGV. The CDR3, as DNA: TGTGCCAGCAGCTTCGTACAGGGGAAGGTTAACTATGGCTACACCTTC. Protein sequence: CASSFVQGKVNYGYTF.

DNA for the CDR3: TGTGCCAGCAGTTTATCGGCAGGAGGTGGTGAGCAGTTCTTC. Protein product: CASSLSAGGGEQFF. The J gene is TRBJ2-1, the V gene TRBV27; a weak D match, TRBD2 (5 bases). V was trimmed by 0 bases and J by 9 bases, leaving 12 bases between them. Germline values: CDR1 MNHEY, CDR2 SMNVEV (reference sequence). This CDR3 spans 14 amino acids.

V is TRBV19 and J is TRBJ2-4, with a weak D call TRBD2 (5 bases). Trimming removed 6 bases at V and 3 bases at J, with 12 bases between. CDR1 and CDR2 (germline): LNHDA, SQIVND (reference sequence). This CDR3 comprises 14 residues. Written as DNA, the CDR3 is TGTGCCAGTAGCGAGCGGATCATCAAAAACATTCAGTACTTC. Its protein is CASSERIIKNIQYF.

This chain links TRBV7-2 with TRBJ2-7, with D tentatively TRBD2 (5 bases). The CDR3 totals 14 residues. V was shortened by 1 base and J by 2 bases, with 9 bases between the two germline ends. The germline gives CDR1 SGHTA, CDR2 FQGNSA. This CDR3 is CASSLVPGTYEQYF. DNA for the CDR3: TGTGCCAGCAGCTTAGTGCCGGGGACCTACGAGCAGTACTTC.

CDR3 protein: CATREDTSGYGYTF. The CDR3 nucleotides are TGTGCCACCCGAGAGGACACCTCAGGATATGGCTACACCTTC. The V and J genes are TRBV7-2 and TRBJ1-2, with TRBD1 as a possible D gene (5 bases). Per the germline V gene, CDR1 is SGHTA and CDR2 is FQGNSA. CDR3 length: 14 amino acids. V lost 10 bases and J lost 5, with 20 bases in between.

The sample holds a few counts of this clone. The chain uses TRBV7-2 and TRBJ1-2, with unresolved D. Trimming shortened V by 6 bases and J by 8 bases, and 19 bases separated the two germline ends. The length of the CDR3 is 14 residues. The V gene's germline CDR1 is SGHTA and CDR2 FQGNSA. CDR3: CASSYAGSLRGYTF. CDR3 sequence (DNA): TGTGCCAGCAGTTATGCCGGGTCGCTAAGGGGCTACACCTTC.

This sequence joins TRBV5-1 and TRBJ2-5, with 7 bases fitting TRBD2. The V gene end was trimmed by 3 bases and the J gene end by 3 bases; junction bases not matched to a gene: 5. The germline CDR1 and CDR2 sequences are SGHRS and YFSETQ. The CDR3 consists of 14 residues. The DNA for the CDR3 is TGCGCCAGCAGCTCAATTGGGAGGGAAGAGACCCAGTACTTC. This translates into CASSSIGREETQYF.

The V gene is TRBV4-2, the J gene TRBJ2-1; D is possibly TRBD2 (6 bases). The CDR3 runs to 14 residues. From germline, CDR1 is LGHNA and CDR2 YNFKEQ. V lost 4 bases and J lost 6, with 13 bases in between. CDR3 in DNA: TGTGCCAGCAGCCGGGACTCCGTGGTCAATGAGCAGTTCTTC. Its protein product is CASSRDSVVNEQFF.

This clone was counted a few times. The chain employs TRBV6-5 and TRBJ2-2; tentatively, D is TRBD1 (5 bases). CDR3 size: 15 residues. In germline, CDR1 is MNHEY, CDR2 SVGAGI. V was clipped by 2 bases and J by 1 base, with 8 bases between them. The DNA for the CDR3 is TGTGCCAGCAGTTACGGGGCAGGGAACACCGGGGAGCTGTTTTTT. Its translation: CASSYGAGNTGELFF.

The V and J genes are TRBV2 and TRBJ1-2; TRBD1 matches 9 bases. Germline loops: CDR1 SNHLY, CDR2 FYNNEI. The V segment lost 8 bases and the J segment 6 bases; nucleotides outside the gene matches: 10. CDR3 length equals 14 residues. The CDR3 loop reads CASQPSGTGNGYTF. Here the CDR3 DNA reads TGTGCCAGCCAACCCTCCGGGACAGGGAATGGCTACACCTTC.

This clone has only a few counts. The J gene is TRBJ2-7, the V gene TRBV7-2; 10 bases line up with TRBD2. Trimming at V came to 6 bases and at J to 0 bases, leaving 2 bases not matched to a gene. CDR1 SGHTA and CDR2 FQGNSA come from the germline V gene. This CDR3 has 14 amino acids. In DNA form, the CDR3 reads TGTGCCAGCAGGGCTAGCGGGAGCTCCTACGAGCAGTACTTC. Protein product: CASRASGSSYEQYF.

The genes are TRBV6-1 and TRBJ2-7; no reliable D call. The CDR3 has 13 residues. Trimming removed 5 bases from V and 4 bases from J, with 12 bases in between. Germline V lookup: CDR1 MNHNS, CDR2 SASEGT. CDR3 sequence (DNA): TGTGCCAGCAGTCCCGCTGGGCTTTACGAGCAGTACTTC. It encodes CASSPAGLYEQYF.